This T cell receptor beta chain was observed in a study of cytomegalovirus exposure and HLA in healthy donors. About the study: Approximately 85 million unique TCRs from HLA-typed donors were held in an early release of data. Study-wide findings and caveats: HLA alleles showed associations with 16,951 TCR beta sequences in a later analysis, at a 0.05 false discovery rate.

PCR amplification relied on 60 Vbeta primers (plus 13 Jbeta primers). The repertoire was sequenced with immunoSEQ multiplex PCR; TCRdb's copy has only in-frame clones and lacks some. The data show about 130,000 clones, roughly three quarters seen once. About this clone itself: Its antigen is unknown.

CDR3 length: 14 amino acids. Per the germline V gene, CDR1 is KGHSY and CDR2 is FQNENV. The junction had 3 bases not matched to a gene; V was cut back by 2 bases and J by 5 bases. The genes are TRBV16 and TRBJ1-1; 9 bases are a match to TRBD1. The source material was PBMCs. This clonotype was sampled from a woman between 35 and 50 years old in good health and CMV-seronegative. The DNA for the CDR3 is TGTGCCAGCAGCCAAACTGGACAGGGGACTGAAGCTTTCTTT. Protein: CASSQTGQGTEAFF.